The clone carrying this T cell receptor beta chain was seen once. The sample originates from a study of blood T cell repertoires in COVID-19. Whole-study context: T cells, B-cell-depleted T cells, or PBMCs provided the cDNA or gDNA that served as material.

Methods used by the authors: Amplified reference gene primers provided the basis for estimating nucleated cell counts. Libraries were prepared by immunoSEQ multiplex PCR; TCRdb keeps only in-frame clonotypes and omits some of them. The V and J calls and the clone size are those of that table, but D and trimming were determined from the DNA. The table records roughly 170,000 clones, around two thirds of them present only once. Trimming cost V 5 bases and J 1 base, with 15 bases left between them. The CDR3 is made up of 16 amino acids. Looked up from germline, CDR1 is LGHNA and CDR2 is YNFKEQ. The TCR sequence derives from a woman at least 80 years old with acute or convalescent COVID-19. Sequencing was done on a sample of peripheral blood. This rearrangement joins TRBV4-2 to TRBJ2-1, with D tentatively TRBD2 (5 bases). The CDR3 loop is CASSDASGVSYNEQFF. The CDR3 nucleotides are TGTGCCAGCAGCGACGCAAGCGGCGTTTCCTACAATGAGCAGTTCTTC.